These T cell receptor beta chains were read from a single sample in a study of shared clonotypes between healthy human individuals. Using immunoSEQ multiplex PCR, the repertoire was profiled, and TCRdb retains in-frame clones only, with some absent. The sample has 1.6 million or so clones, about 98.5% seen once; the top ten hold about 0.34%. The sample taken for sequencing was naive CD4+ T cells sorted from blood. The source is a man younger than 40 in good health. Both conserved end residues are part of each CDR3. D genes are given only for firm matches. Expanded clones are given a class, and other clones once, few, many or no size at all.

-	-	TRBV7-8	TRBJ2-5	TGTGCCAGCAGCTTCCGGACGGTACAAGAGACCCAGTACTTC	CASSFRTVQETQYF
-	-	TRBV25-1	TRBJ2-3	TGTGCCAGCAGTGCGACAAGCACAGATACGCAGTATTTT	CASSATSTDTQYF
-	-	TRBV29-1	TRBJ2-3	TGCAGCGTGTCACTAGTATCGACAGATACGCAGTATTTT	CSVSLVSTDTQYF
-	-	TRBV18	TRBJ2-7	TGTGCCAGCTCACCGGGAAGTGGCTACGAGCAGTACTTC	CASSPGSGYEQYF
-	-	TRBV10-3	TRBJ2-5	TGTGCCATCAGTGAGTCTGGAGCGAAAGAGACCCAGTACTTC	CAISESGAKETQYF
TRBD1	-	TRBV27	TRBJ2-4	TGTGCCAGCAGTATCTCGACAGGGTCCAAAAACATTCAGTACTTC	CASSISTGSKNIQYF
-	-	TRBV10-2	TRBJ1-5	TGCGCCAGCAGTGTATCTACGGGTCTGCCCCAGCATTTT	CASSVSTGLPQHF
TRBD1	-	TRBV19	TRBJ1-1	TGTGCCAGTGGTACGCAGGGGGCGGGGGCTGAAGCTTTCTTT	CASGTQGAGAEAFF
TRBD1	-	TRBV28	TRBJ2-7	TGTGCCAGCAGTTTCGGGGACAGGGTATACCACGAGCAGTACTTC	CASSFGDRVYHEQYF
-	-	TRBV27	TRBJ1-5	TGTGCCAGCAGCCCTCGATCCAGGGGCCCGATCAATCAGCCCCAGCATTTT	CASSPRSRGPINQPQHF
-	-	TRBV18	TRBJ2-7	TGTGCCAGCTCACCGCCCGACACGAACTACGAGCAGTACTTC	CASSPPDTNYEQYF
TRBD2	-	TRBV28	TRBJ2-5	TGTGCCAGCAGCCCACGTTGGGGTACTAGCGGGAATCAAGAGACCCAGTACTTC	CASSPRWGTSGNQETQYF
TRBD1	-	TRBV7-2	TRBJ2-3	TGTGCCAGCAGCCACCGCCGGGACAGGGCCGCAGATACGCAGTATTTT	CASSHRRDRAADTQYF
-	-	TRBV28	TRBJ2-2	TGTGCCAGCAGTCCCACCGGGACCCAGTTCGGGGAGCTGTTTTTT	CASSPTGTQFGELFF
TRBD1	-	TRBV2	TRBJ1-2	TGTGCCAGCAGTGAACCCGGACAGGTAAACAACTATGGCTACACCTTC	CASSEPGQVNNYGYTF
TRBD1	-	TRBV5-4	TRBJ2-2	TGTGCCAGCAGCTTTTTACAGGGGATAAACACCGGGGAGCTGTTTTTT	CASSFLQGINTGELFF
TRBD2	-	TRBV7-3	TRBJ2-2	TGTGCCAGCAGCTACGTGGTAGCGGGAGTTTCGGCCGGGGAGCTGTTTTTT	CASSYVVAGVSAGELFF
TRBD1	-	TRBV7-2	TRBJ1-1	TGTGCCAGCAGCACCTGGACAGGGGCGAACACTGAAGCTTTCTTT	CASSTWTGANTEAFF
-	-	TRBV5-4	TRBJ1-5	TGTGCCAGCAGTCTGGCTGGGGGCAATCAGCCCCAGCATTTT	CASSLAGGNQPQHF
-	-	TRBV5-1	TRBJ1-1	TGCGCCAGCAGCTTGGATGGGGCCCATCCACCGAACACTGAAGCTTTCTTT	CASSLDGAHPPNTEAFF
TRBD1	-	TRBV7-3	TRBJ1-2	TGTGCCAGCAGCTTAGACTCCGGGACAGCGGACGCCTATGGCTACACCTTC	CASSLDSGTADAYGYTF
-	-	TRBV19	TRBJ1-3	TGTGCCAGTAGTCACCTGAGGGTCGGAAACACCATATATTTT	CASSHLRVGNTIYF
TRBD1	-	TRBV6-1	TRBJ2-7	TGTGCCAGCAGTAGCCGGACAGGGCCCTACGAGCAGTACTTC	CASSSRTGPYEQYF
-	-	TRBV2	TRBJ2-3	TGTGCCAGCTTGGGGGAGTGGGGCACAGATACGCAGTATTTT	CASLGEWGTDTQYF
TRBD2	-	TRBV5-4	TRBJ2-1	TGTGCCAGCAGCTTGACTAGCGGGAGTATGGATGAGCAGTTCTTC	CASSLTSGSMDEQFF
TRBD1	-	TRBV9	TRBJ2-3	TGTGCCAGCAGCGCCAGGGGGCTAGGTAATCCAGATACGCAGTATTTT	CASSARGLGNPDTQYF
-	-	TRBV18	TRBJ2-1	TGTGCCAGCTCACCACTCACAGGAGCGTCGAGTGAGCAGTTCTTC	CASSPLTGASSEQFF
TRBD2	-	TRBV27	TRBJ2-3	TGTGCCAGCAGTTACAGGACTAGCGGGAGACCAGATACGCAGTATTTT	CASSYRTSGRPDTQYF
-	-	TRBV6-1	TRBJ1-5	TGTGCCAGTGGGGCAGGTCAGCCCCAGCATTTT	CASGAGQPQHF
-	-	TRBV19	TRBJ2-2	TGTGCCAGTAGTATAGTGAGGAGCCGCACCGGGGAGCTGTTTTTT	CASSIVRSRTGELFF
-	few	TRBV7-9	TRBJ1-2	TGTGCCAGCAGCTTTTCCTATGGCTACACCTTC	CASSFSYGYTF
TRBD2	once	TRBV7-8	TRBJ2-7	TGTGCCAGCAGTCTCACTAGCGGGAGGACCTACGAGCAGTACTTC	CASSLTSGRTYEQYF
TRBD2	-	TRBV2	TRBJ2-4	TGTGCCAGCAGCGGACTAGCGGGAAGAAACATTCAGTACTTC	CASSGLAGRNIQYF
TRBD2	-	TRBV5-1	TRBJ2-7	TGCGCCAGCAGCTTGGGGGGACTAGCGGGAAGTAACGAGCAGTACTTC	CASSLGGLAGSNEQYF